This is a list of T cell receptor beta chains from one sample in a study of immune evolution from preneoplasia to lung adenocarcinoma. Assay: immunoSEQ multiplex PCR; the TCRdb copy retains only in-frame clones and omits some. The sample lists several thousand clones, approximately 80% occurring once. What was sequenced was FFPE lung adenocarcinoma in situ tissue. Every receptor here comes from a donor aged 70 or over with lung adenocarcinoma. CDR3s include the opening cysteine and the closing phenylalanine or tryptophan. Fields, in order: CDR3 protein, CDR3 DNA, D gene, V gene, J gene, clone size. A D gene is named only where the DNA matches it firmly. Clone size is not always given. Where it is, it says once, few, many or a class for expanded clones.

CDR3: CAWSRGIGGDEQYF; DNA: TGTGCCTGGAGTCGGGGTATAGGGGGCGACGAGCAGTACTTC; D: TRBD1; V: TRBV30; J: TRBJ2-7; size: -
CDR3: CASSLAAEGYTF; DNA: TGTGCCAGCAGCTTAGCTGCGGAAGGCTACACCTTC; D: -; V: TRBV7-9; J: TRBJ1-2; size: -
CDR3: CASSWGGLAGSTDTQYF; DNA: TGCGCCAGCAGCTGGGGGGGACTAGCGGGGAGCACAGATACGCAGTATTTT; D: TRBD2; V: TRBV5-1; J: TRBJ2-3; size: few
CDR3: CASSPGYGTTQETQYF; DNA: TGTGCCAGCTCACCGGGCTATGGGACAACGCAAGAGACCCAGTACTTC; D: -; V: TRBV18; J: TRBJ2-5; size: -
CDR3: CASSFSSMVQFF; DNA: TGTGCCAGCAGCTTTTCTAGTATGGTGCAGTTCTTC; D: -; V: TRBV11-2; J: TRBJ2-1; size: once
CDR3: CSVEGRGANTGELFF; DNA: TGCAGCGTTGAGGGACGGGGAGCGAACACCGGGGAGCTGTTTTTT; D: -; V: TRBV29-1; J: TRBJ2-2; size: -
CDR3: CASSVGDPQADTQYF; DNA: TGTGCCAGCAGCGTAGGGGACCCGCAGGCCGATACGCAGTATTTT; D: -; V: TRBV9; J: TRBJ2-3; size: -
CDR3: CASSAGTSGRYEQYF; DNA: TGTGCCAGCAGCGCCGGGACTAGCGGGAGGTACGAGCAGTACTTC; D: TRBD2; V: TRBV5-4; J: TRBJ2-7; size: -
CDR3: CASSQGGTVTEAFF; DNA: TGTGCCAGCAGCCAAGGGGGGACAGTCACTGAAGCTTTCTTT; D: TRBD1; V: TRBV4-2; J: TRBJ1-1; size: -
CDR3: CSVPTANTEAFF; DNA: TGCAGCGTTCCTACCGCTAACACTGAAGCTTTCTTT; D: -; V: TRBV29-1; J: TRBJ1-1; size: -
CDR3: CASSAFLLAGGPEEQFF; DNA: TGTGCCAGCAGCGCGTTCCTTCTAGCGGGAGGGCCTGAAGAGCAGTTCTTC; D: TRBD2; V: TRBV7-2; J: TRBJ2-1; size: -
CDR3: CASSMFLAGGPIGELFF; DNA: TGTGCCAGCAGCATGTTCTTAGCGGGAGGGCCTATCGGGGAGCTGTTTTTT; D: TRBD2; V: TRBV5-6; J: TRBJ2-2; size: -
CDR3: CASKTGNEKLFF; DNA: TGTGCCAGCAAAACGGGAAATGAAAAACTGTTTTTT; D: -; V: TRBV6-5; J: TRBJ1-4; size: -
CDR3: CASSTGGRQPQHF; DNA: TGTGCCAGCAGCACAGGGGGCCGTCAGCCCCAGCATTTT; D: TRBD1; V: TRBV27; J: TRBJ1-5; size: -
CDR3: CASSLWVGQQGGDEQFF; DNA: TGCGCCAGCAGCTTGTGGGTGGGGCAACAGGGGGGAGATGAGCAGTTCTTC; D: TRBD1; V: TRBV5-1; J: TRBJ2-1; size: -
CDR3: CASSYSVLAGTQYF; DNA: TGTGCCAGCAGTTACTCGGTTCTAGCGGGAACGCAGTATTTT; D: TRBD2; V: TRBV6-5; J: TRBJ2-3; size: -
CDR3: CASSRPGLAGANEQFF; DNA: TGTGCCAGTAGTAGACCAGGACTAGCGGGAGCCAATGAGCAGTTCTTC; D: TRBD2; V: TRBV19; J: TRBJ2-1; size: -
CDR3: CASSPGAQGYTQYF; DNA: TGTGCCAGCTCACCAGGAGCGCAGGGTTATACGCAGTATTTT; D: -; V: TRBV18; J: TRBJ2-3; size: -
CDR3: CASSGDIYEQYF; DNA: TGTGCCAGCAGCGGGGACATCTACGAGCAGTACTTC; D: -; V: TRBV7-9; J: TRBJ2-7; size: -
CDR3: CASSRGLAGVEYF; DNA: TGCGCCAGCAGCCGGGGACTAGCGGGAGTGGAGTACTTC; D: TRBD2; V: TRBV5-1; J: TRBJ2-7; size: once
CDR3: CASSGSSVVTGELFF; DNA: TGTGCCAGCAGCGGGTCTAGCGTGGTCACCGGGGAGCTGTTTTTT; D: -; V: TRBV9; J: TRBJ2-2; size: -
CDR3: CSVETGEGYGYTF; DNA: TGCAGCGTTGAAACAGGGGAAGGGTATGGCTACACCTTC; D: TRBD1; V: TRBV29-1; J: TRBJ1-2; size: -
CDR3: CATSRLQGRKTQYF; DNA: TGTGCCACCAGCAGACTACAGGGAAGGAAGACCCAGTACTTC; D: -; V: TRBV15; J: TRBJ2-5; size: -
CDR3: CASTRDSTYNEQFF; DNA: TGTGCCAGCACCCGGGACAGCACCTACAATGAGCAGTTCTTC; D: TRBD1; V: TRBV7-2; J: TRBJ2-1; size: once
CDR3: CASSGPSANSYEQYF; DNA: TGCGCCAGCAGCGGTCCCTCCGCGAACTCCTACGAGCAGTACTTC; D: -; V: TRBV5-1; J: TRBJ2-7; size: few
CDR3: CASSPPNGERGNIQYF; DNA: TGTGCCAGCTCACCACCGAATGGGGAAAGGGGAAACATTCAGTACTTC; D: -; V: TRBV18; J: TRBJ2-4; size: -
CDR3: CATSTAPWRGNQPQHF; DNA: TGTGCCACCAGCACAGCACCGTGGAGGGGCAATCAGCCCCAGCATTTT; D: -; V: TRBV15; J: TRBJ1-5; size: -
CDR3: CASSPRVTHNEQFF; DNA: TGTGCCAGCAGTCCCCGGGTAACCCACAATGAGCAGTTCTTC; D: -; V: TRBV7-9; J: TRBJ2-1; size: -
CDR3: CAWSVLSGGELFF; DNA: TGTGCCTGGAGTGTACTTTCTGGCGGGGAGCTGTTTTTT; D: -; V: TRBV30; J: TRBJ2-2; size: -
CDR3: CAISAQDRVSGNTIYF; DNA: TGTGCCATCAGTGCCCAGGACAGGGTCTCTGGAAACACCATATATTTT; D: TRBD1; V: TRBV10-3; J: TRBJ1-3; size: -
CDR3: CASREGTSVSDTQYF; DNA: TGTGCCAGCAGGGAAGGGACTAGCGTTTCAGATACGCAGTATTTT; D: TRBD2; V: TRBV6-1; J: TRBJ2-3; size: -
CDR3: CASSKAGQGGYSEQFF; DNA: TGTGCCAGCAGCAAAGCCGGGCAGGGTGGTTACTCTGAGCAGTTCTTC; D: -; V: TRBV7-9; J: TRBJ2-1; size: -
CDR3: CASSDPTGWVYEQYF; DNA: TGTGCCAGCAGTGACCCGACAGGGTGGGTCTACGAGCAGTACTTC; D: TRBD1; V: TRBV6-1; J: TRBJ2-7; size: -
CDR3: CASSFSGSYEQYF; DNA: TGTGCCAGCAGCTTTAGCGGGAGCTACGAGCAGTACTTC; D: TRBD2; V: TRBV7-2; J: TRBJ2-7; size: -
CDR3: CASSLGGSGRGEQFF; DNA: TGTGCCAGCAGCTTAGGCGGTAGCGGGAGAGGGGAGCAGTTCTTC; D: TRBD2; V: TRBV11-2; J: TRBJ2-1; size: -
CDR3: CASNKGSWNTGELFF; DNA: TGTGCCAGCAATAAAGGCTCCTGGAACACCGGGGAGCTGTTTTTT; D: -; V: TRBV2; J: TRBJ2-2; size: once
CDR3: CASSQDGRTEETQYF; DNA: TGTGCCAGCAGCCAAGATGGACGGACAGAAGAGACCCAGTACTTC; D: -; V: TRBV4-2; J: TRBJ2-5; size: -
CDR3: CASRSGQGSGTEAFF; DNA: TGTGCCAGCAGATCCGGACAGGGATCGGGGACTGAAGCTTTCTTT; D: TRBD1; V: TRBV6-5; J: TRBJ1-1; size: -
CDR3: CASSRLQGSRTDTQYF; DNA: TGTGCCAGCAGCAGATTACAGGGTAGTAGGACAGATACGCAGTATTTT; D: -; V: TRBV5-6; J: TRBJ2-3; size: -
CDR3: CASSPQISSYEQYF; DNA: TGTGCCAGCAGCCCCCAAATTAGCTCCTACGAGCAGTACTTC; D: -; V: TRBV7-9; J: TRBJ2-7; size: -
CDR3: CASSLNRNVGGYTF; DNA: TGTGCCAGCAGTTTAAACAGGAATGTTGGAGGCTACACCTTC; D: -; V: TRBV27; J: TRBJ1-2; size: -
CDR3: CASSDDRGVIHEQYF; DNA: TGTGCCAGCAGCGACGACAGGGGGGTAATCCACGAGCAGTACTTC; D: TRBD1; V: TRBV6-1; J: TRBJ2-7; size: -
CDR3: CAISEIRTSGANEQFF; DNA: TGTGCCATCAGTGAGATCAGGACTAGCGGGGCCAATGAGCAGTTCTTC; D: TRBD2; V: TRBV10-3; J: TRBJ2-1; size: few
CDR3: CASEQGSYGYTF; DNA: TGTGCCAGTGAACAGGGGTCCTATGGCTACACCTTC; D: TRBD1; V: TRBV19; J: TRBJ1-2; size: -
CDR3: CASSTKRANTGELFF; DNA: TGTGCCAGCAGCACGAAGCGGGCTAACACCGGGGAGCTGTTTTTT; D: -; V: TRBV5-4; J: TRBJ2-2; size: once
CDR3: CASSPTSRGQFF; DNA: TGTGCCAGCAGCCCCACTAGTCGAGGGCAGTTCTTC; D: -; V: TRBV7-9; J: TRBJ2-1; size: -
CDR3: CASSEQGGTEAFF; DNA: TGCGCCAGCAGTGAACAGGGGGGGACTGAAGCTTTCTTT; D: TRBD1; V: TRBV10-2; J: TRBJ1-1; size: -
CDR3: CASSLGGLGGNTEAFF; DNA: TGCGCCAGCAGCTTGGGCGGCCTCGGCGGGAACACTGAAGCTTTCTTT; D: -; V: TRBV5-1; J: TRBJ1-1; size: -
CDR3: CASSPGTVYEQYF; DNA: TGTGCCAGTAGTCCCGGGACGGTCTACGAGCAGTACTTC; D: -; V: TRBV19; J: TRBJ2-7; size: -
CDR3: CASRQGFTDTQYF; DNA: TGTGCCAGTCGACAGGGGTTCACAGATACGCAGTATTTT; D: TRBD1; V: TRBV11-3; J: TRBJ2-3; size: -
CDR3: CASSPRGGYTGELFF; DNA: TGTGCCAGCAGCCCAAGAGGGGGATACACCGGGGAGCTGTTTTTT; D: -; V: TRBV9; J: TRBJ2-2; size: -
CDR3: CASSLSPGLYNEQFF; DNA: TGCGCCAGCAGCTTGAGCCCCGGATTATACAATGAGCAGTTCTTC; D: -; V: TRBV5-1; J: TRBJ2-1; size: once
CDR3: CASSLSEATKTQYF; DNA: TGCGCCAGCAGCTTGAGTGAGGCCACCAAGACGCAGTATTTT; D: -; V: TRBV5-1; J: TRBJ2-3; size: -
CDR3: CAWSVLSSGRNEQFF; DNA: TGTGCCTGGAGTGTATTGTCTAGCGGGAGGAATGAGCAGTTCTTC; D: TRBD2; V: TRBV30; J: TRBJ2-1; size: -
CDR3: CASSQTNTDTQYF; DNA: TGCGCCAGCAGCCAGACTAACACAGATACGCAGTATTTT; D: -; V: TRBV4-1; J: TRBJ2-3; size: -
CDR3: CASSLVAGGPYEQFF; DNA: TGTGCCAGCAGCTTAGTAGCGGGAGGGCCTTACGAGCAGTTCTTC; D: TRBD2; V: TRBV11-2; J: TRBJ2-1; size: -
CDR3: CASSLRQGAEGNQPQHF; DNA: TGCGCCAGCAGCTTGCGACAGGGGGCGGAGGGCAATCAGCCCCAGCATTTT; D: TRBD1; V: TRBV5-1; J: TRBJ1-5; size: -
CDR3: CASSQGPIHEQYF; DNA: TGTGCCAGCAGCCAAGGTCCCATTCACGAGCAGTACTTC; D: -; V: TRBV14; J: TRBJ2-7; size: few
CDR3: CAWSVLGDTQYF; DNA: TGTGCCTGGAGTGTACTAGGGGATACGCAGTATTTT; D: -; V: TRBV30; J: TRBJ2-3; size: -
CDR3: CASSFRDRGGGYTF; DNA: TGTGCCAGCAGCTTCCGCGACAGGGGAGGTGGCTACACCTTC; D: TRBD1; V: TRBV5-6; J: TRBJ1-2; size: once